These T cell receptor beta chains were read from a single sample in a study of cytomegalovirus exposure and HLA in healthy donors. The method was immunoSEQ multiplex PCR; TCRdb's version includes in-frame clones alone and lacks a portion of them. Among 180,000 or so clones listed, 80% to 90% were seen once. Sequencing was done on a sample of PBMCs. These receptors were collected from a woman aged 25 to 39 in good health and CMV-seronegative. The CDR3 runs from the conserved cysteine through the conserved F or W. Each record gives: J gene, clone size, V gene, D gene, CDR3 length, CDR3 protein, CDR3 DNA. A D gene is named only where the DNA matches it firmly. Some rows have no size entry. The others give once, few or many, or a class for an expanded clone.

J gene: TRBJ2-1; clone size: .; V gene: TRBV18; D gene: .; CDR3 length: 16; CDR3 protein: CASSPREDRVANEQFF; CDR3 DNA: TGTGCCAGCTCGCCCCGGGAGGACAGGGTGGCAAATGAGCAGTTCTTC
J gene: TRBJ1-5; clone size: .; V gene: TRBV18; D gene: .; CDR3 length: 14; CDR3 protein: CASSQGTPNQPQHF; CDR3 DNA: TGTGCCAGCTCACAAGGGACACCCAATCAGCCCCAGCATTTT
J gene: TRBJ2-5; clone size: .; V gene: TRBV13; D gene: .; CDR3 length: 13; CDR3 protein: CASSFRFEETQYF; CDR3 DNA: TGTGCCAGCAGCTTCCGCTTCGAGGAGACCCAGTACTTC
J gene: TRBJ1-2; clone size: .; V gene: TRBV5-6; D gene: .; CDR3 length: 16; CDR3 protein: CASSQKPLDSGDGYTF; CDR3 DNA: TGTGCCAGCAGCCAAAAGCCCTTGGACAGCGGAGATGGCTACACCTTC
J gene: TRBJ1-6; clone size: few; V gene: TRBV5-4; D gene: TRBD1; CDR3 length: 16; CDR3 protein: CASSVGQGASNSPLHF; CDR3 DNA: TGTGCCAGCAGCGTGGGACAGGGGGCGTCTAATTCACCCCTCCACTTT
J gene: TRBJ1-4; clone size: .; V gene: TRBV6-6; D gene: .; CDR3 length: 14; CDR3 protein: CASSYSRMGEKLFF; CDR3 DNA: TGTGCCAGCAGTTACTCGAGAATGGGCGAAAAACTGTTTTTT
J gene: TRBJ1-1; clone size: .; V gene: TRBV19; D gene: TRBD1; CDR3 length: 14; CDR3 protein: CASSKGQGATEAFF; CDR3 DNA: TGTGCCAGTAGTAAAGGACAGGGGGCCACTGAAGCTTTCTTT
J gene: TRBJ2-3; clone size: .; V gene: TRBV30; D gene: .; CDR3 length: 12; CDR3 protein: CAWSGREVTQYF; CDR3 DNA: TGTGCCTGGAGCGGAAGGGAGGTTACGCAGTATTTT
J gene: TRBJ1-2; clone size: .; V gene: TRBV21-1; D gene: .; CDR3 length: 16; CDR3 protein: CASSKPTDRDLGGYTF; CDR3 DNA: TGTGCCAGCAGCAAACCTACAGACCGGGATCTGGGGGGCTACACCTTC
J gene: TRBJ1-5; clone size: .; V gene: TRBV18; D gene: .; CDR3 length: 13; CDR3 protein: CASSPGSNQPQHF; CDR3 DNA: TGTGCCAGCTCACCAGGCAGCAATCAGCCCCAGCATTTT
J gene: TRBJ2-1; clone size: .; V gene: TRBV5-1; D gene: TRBD2; CDR3 length: 15; CDR3 protein: CASSLGLAGYNEQFF; CDR3 DNA: TGCGCCAGCAGCTTGGGCCTAGCGGGGTACAATGAGCAGTTCTTC
J gene: TRBJ1-4; clone size: .; V gene: TRBV23-1; D gene: TRBD1; CDR3 length: 17; CDR3 protein: CASSQRRQGPNNEKLFF; CDR3 DNA: TGCGCCAGCAGTCAACGACGACAGGGGCCAAATAATGAAAAACTGTTTTTT
J gene: TRBJ1-6; clone size: .; V gene: TRBV11-2; D gene: TRBD1; CDR3 length: 15; CDR3 protein: CASSSNPGQTSPLHF; CDR3 DNA: TGTGCCAGCAGCTCAAACCCGGGACAGACTTCACCCCTCCACTTT
J gene: TRBJ1-6; clone size: .; V gene: TRBV11-2; D gene: TRBD1; CDR3 length: 13; CDR3 protein: CASSPVGGSPLHF; CDR3 DNA: TGTGCCAGCAGCCCAGTAGGGGGCTCACCCCTCCACTTT
J gene: TRBJ1-5; clone size: .; V gene: TRBV30; D gene: .; CDR3 length: 18; CDR3 protein: CAWSASTGYPYSNQPQHF; CDR3 DNA: TGTGCCTGGAGTGCTTCCACAGGGTATCCGTATAGCAATCAGCCCCAGCATTTT
J gene: TRBJ2-2; clone size: .; V gene: TRBV19; D gene: TRBD1; CDR3 length: 14; CDR3 protein: CASSPGQGTGELFF; CDR3 DNA: TGTGCCAGTAGCCCGGGACAGGGGACCGGGGAGCTGTTTTTT
J gene: TRBJ1-4; clone size: once; V gene: TRBV2; D gene: .; CDR3 length: 15; CDR3 protein: CASSVDTEINEKLFF; CDR3 DNA: TGTGCCAGCAGTGTGGACACAGAAATTAATGAAAAACTGTTTTTT